Listed here is a single TCR beta chain. Its antigen is unknown. No base qualities exist here, and no much larger clone lies one base off it. This entry is derived from a study of blood T cell repertoires in COVID-19 (dated by TCRdb to the early 2020s). Background on the whole study: Samples from collaborators originated in the United States, Italy and Spain and spanned both the acute and convalescent phases of COVID-19. Deeply sampled blood TCRbeta repertoires from subjects exposed to, actively infected with, or recovered from COVID-19 were included in the dataset. Samples were obtained from the ongoing ImmuneRACE study (first 160 participants) and from over 1,000 subjects provided by 6 global collaborators. A freely available public database, intended as a resource for researchers studying the immune response to SARS-CoV-2, is where the repertoires were released. The material from the prospective study consisted of cDNA or gDNA derived from T cells, B-cell-depleted T cells, or PBMCs. Nearly every sample came with metadata listing a de-identified subject ID, COVID-19 status, age in years and sex. Where HLA class I and class II types were available, the types were taken from metadata supplied by the sample provider, not from assay-based typing.

On the study overall, not on this receptor specifically: The amount of clinical and demographic metadata varied by source and participant and was provided uncurated.

One collaborating source in Seattle enrolled patients during active infection and followed them longitudinally through the course of disease. Collaborating institutions collected whole blood in K2EDTA tubes following their own protocols. For TCRbeta analysis, collaborators shipped samples as frozen whole blood, isolated PBMCs, or DNA extracted from either of those sample types. TCRbeta CDR3 regions were amplified from genomic DNA using the immunoSEQ Assay, a bias-controlled multiplex PCR. Per the original workflow: The number of nucleated cells in each sample was estimated by amplification of reference gene primers within the assay. To quantify the absolute abundance of each unique TCRbeta CDR3 rearrangement, sequence reads were collapsed and filtered. Productive Simpson clonality was computed per sample as the square root of Simpson's diversity index over productive rearrangements. TCRdb took this table from immuneACCESS and kept in-frame rearrangements with V and J called. Such tables lack part of the clones; where checked against another copy, unresolved V genes explain under half of the gap, and the rest is unexplained. The DNA gave D and trimming, while V, J and clone size come from that table. In this sample the table shows 450,000 or so clones, approximately 89% of which occur a single time. The biggest ten clones account for roughly 1.4% of the sample.

Sequences GTSNPN (CDR1) and SVGIG (CDR2) are obtained from the germline V gene (reference sequence). Between the V and J ends, shortened by 1 base and 4 bases respectively, the junction contains 7 bases. From the cysteine through the phenylalanine, the CDR3 covers 12 amino acids. Only the CDR3 DNA is retained, 36 bases long and in frame from the first base. Sequenced: peripheral blood. The sequence joins TRBV30 to TRBJ1-2; TRBD1 is perhaps the D gene, given 5 matching bases. This clonotype was sampled from a woman aged 40-49 years with COVID-19, enrolled during active disease. The bases are TGTGCCTGGAGTGGGACACCCTATGGCTACACCTTC. Its amino acids are CAWSGTPYGYTF.